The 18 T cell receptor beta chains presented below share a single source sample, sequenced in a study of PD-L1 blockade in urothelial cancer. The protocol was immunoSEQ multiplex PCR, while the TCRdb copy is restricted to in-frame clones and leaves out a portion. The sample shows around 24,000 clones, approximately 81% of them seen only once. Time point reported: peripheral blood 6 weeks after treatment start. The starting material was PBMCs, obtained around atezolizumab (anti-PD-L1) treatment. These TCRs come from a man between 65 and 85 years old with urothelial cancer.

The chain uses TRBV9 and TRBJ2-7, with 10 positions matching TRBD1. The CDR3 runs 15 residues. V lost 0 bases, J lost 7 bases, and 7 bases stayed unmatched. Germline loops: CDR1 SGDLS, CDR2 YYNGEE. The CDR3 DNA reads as TGTGCCAGCAGCGTAGACGGACAGGGGGTCGGTGAGCAGTACTTC. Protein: CASSVDGQGVGEQYF.

The CDR3 DNA follows: TGTGCCAGCATGGGAGGACAGGCGAGCAATCAGCCCCAGCATTTT. This gives the protein CASMGGQASNQPQHF. The chain is built from TRBV27 and TRBJ1-5; TRBD1 agrees at 7 bases. This CDR3 contains 15 residues. Trimming removed 7 bases from V and 1 base from J; junction bases left unmatched: 7. From germline, CDR1 is MNHEY and CDR2 SMNVEV (reference sequence).

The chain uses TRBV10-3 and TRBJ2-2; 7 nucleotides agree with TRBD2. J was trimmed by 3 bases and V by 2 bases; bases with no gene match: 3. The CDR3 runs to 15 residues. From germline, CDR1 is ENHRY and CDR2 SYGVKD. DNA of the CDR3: TGTGCCATCAGTGAGACGGCGGGGGACACCGGGGAGCTGTTTTTT. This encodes CAISETAGDTGELFF.

CDR3 amino acids: CASSSAVYEQYF. The CDR3 DNA reads TGTGCCAGCAGTTCGGCGGTCTACGAGCAGTACTTC. This chain uses TRBV6-6 with TRBJ2-7; D ambiguous. The ends were cut back, 4 bases at V and 3 bases at J, with 7 bases in the middle. CDR3 length: 12 amino acids. CDR1 is MNHNY, CDR2 SVGAGI, per germline (reference sequence).

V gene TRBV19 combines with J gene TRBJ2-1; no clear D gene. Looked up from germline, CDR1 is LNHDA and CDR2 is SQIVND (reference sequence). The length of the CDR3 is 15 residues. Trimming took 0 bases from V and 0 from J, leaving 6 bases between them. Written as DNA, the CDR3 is TGTGCCAGTAGTATAGATCCGAGCTCCTACAATGAGCAGTTCTTC. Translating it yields CASSIDPSSYNEQFF. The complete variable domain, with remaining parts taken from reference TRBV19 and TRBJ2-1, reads DGGITQSPKYLFRKEGQNVTLSCEQNLNHDAMYWYRQDPGQGLRLIYYSQIVNDFQKGDIAEGYSVSREKKESFPLTVTSAQKNPTAFYLCASSIDPSSYNEQFFGPGTRLTVL.

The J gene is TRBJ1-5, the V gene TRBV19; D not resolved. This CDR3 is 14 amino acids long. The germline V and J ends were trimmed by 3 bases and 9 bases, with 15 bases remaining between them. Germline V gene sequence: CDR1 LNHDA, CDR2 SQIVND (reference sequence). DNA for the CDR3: TGTGCCAGTAGTATTTCGGCGGGAGAGGGGCCCCAGCATTTT. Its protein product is CASSISAGEGPQHF. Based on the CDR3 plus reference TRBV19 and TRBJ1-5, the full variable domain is DGGITQSPKYLFRKEGQNVTLSCEQNLNHDAMYWYRQDPGQGLRLIYYSQIVNDFQKGDIAEGYSVSREKKESFPLTVTSAQKNPTAFYLCASSISAGEGPQHFGDGTRLSIL.

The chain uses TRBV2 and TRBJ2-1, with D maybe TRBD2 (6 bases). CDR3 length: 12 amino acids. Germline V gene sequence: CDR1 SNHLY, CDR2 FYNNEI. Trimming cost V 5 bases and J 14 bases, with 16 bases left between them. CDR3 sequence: CASSYYGTGKFF. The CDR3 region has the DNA TGTGCCAGCAGTTACTATGGGACTGGGAAGTTCTTC.

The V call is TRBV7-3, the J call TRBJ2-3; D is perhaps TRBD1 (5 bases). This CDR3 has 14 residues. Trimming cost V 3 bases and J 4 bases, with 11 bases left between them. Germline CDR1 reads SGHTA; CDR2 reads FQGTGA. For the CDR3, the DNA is TGTGCCAGCAGCTTGGCGACAGACTCAGATACGCAGTATTTT. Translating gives CASSLATDSDTQYF.

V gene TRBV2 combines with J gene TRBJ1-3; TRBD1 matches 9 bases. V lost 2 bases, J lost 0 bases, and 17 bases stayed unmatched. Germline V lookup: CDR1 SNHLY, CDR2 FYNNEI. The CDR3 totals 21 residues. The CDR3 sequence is CASSEFGGGQGLRFSGNTIYF. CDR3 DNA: TGTGCCAGCAGTGAATTCGGTGGGGGACAGGGATTACGATTCTCTGGAAACACCATATATTTT. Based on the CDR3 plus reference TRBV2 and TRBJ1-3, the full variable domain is EPEVTQTPSHQVTQMGQEVILRCVPISNHLYFYWYRQILGQKVEFLVSFYNNEISEKSEIFDDQFSVERPDGSNFTLKIRSTKLEDSAMYFCASSEFGGGQGLRFSGNTIYFGEGSWLTVV.

CDR3 in amino acids: CASSIGSGRNYEQYF. For the CDR3, the DNA is TGTGCCAGTAGTATAGGCAGCGGGAGAAACTACGAGCAGTACTTC. The chain joins TRBV19 to TRBJ2-7; 8 bases fit TRBD2. The CDR3 runs 15 residues. Looked up from germline, CDR1 is LNHDA and CDR2 is SQIVND (reference sequence). Trimming took 1 base from V and 3 from J; bases not matched to a gene: 5.

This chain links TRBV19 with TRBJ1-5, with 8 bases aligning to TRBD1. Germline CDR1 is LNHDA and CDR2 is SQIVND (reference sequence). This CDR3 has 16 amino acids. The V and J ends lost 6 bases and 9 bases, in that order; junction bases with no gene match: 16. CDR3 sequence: CASSMSQGATSRPQHF. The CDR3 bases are TGTGCCAGTAGCATGAGCCAGGGGGCGACCTCTCGGCCCCAGCATTTT.

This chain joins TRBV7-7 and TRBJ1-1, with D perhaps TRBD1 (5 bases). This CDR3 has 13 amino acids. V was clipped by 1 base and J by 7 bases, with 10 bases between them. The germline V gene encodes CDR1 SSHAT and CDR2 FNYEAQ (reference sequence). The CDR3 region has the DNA TGTGCCAGCAGCTTAGATCGGGGGAGTGAAGCTTTCTTT. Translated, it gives CASSLDRGSEAFF.

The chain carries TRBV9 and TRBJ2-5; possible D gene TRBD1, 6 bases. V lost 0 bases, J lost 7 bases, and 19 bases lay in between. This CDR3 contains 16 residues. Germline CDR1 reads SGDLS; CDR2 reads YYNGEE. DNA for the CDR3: TGTGCCAGCAGCGTAGAGTGGGACATATCTGGGGGGACCCAGTACTTC. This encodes CASSVEWDISGGTQYF.

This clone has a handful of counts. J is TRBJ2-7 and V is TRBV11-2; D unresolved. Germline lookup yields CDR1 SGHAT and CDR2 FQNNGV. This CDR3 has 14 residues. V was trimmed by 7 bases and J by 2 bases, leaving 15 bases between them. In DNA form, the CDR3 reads TGTGCCAGCACCCCCCAAAGCGCCGCCTACGAGCAGTACTTC. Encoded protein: CASTPQSAAYEQYF.

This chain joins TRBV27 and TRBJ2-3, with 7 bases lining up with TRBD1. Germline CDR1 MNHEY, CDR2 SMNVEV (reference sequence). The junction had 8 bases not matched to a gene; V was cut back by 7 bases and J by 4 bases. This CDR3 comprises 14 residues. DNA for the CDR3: TGTGCCAGCACTGACAGGGAGAGGGCAGATACGCAGTATTTT. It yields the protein CASTDRERADTQYF.

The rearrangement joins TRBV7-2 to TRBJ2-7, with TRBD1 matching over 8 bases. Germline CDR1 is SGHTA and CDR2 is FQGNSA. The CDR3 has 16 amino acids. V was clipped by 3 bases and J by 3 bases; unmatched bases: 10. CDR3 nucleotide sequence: TGTGCCAGCAGCTTCAGTTACCGGGACAGGTACTACGAGCAGTACTTC. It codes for CASSFSYRDRYYEQYF.

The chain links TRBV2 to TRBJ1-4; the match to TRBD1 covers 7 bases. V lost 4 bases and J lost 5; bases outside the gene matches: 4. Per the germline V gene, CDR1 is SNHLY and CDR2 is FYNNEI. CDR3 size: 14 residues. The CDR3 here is CASSAGTANEKLFF. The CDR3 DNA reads TGTGCCAGCAGTGCCGGGACAGCAAATGAAAAACTGTTTTTT.

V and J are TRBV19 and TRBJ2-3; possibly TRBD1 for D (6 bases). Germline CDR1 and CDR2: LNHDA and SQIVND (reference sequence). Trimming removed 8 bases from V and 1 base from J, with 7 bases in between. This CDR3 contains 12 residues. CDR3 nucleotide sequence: TGTGCCAGTCGACAGGGCACAGATACGCAGTATTTT. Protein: CASRQGTDTQYF.